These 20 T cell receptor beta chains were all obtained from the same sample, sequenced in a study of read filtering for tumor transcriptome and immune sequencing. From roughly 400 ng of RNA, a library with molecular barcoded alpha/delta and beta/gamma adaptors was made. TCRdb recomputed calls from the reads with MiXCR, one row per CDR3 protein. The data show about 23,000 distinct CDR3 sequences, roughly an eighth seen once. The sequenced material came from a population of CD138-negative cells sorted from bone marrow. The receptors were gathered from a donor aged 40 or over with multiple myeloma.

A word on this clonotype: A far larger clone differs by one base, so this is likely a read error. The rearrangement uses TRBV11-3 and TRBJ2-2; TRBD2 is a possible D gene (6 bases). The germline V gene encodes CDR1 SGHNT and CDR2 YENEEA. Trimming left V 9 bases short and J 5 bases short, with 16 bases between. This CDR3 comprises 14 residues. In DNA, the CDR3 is TGTGCCAGTATGACGGGAGAATCGACCGGGGAGCTGTTTTTT. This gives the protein CASMTGESTGELFF.

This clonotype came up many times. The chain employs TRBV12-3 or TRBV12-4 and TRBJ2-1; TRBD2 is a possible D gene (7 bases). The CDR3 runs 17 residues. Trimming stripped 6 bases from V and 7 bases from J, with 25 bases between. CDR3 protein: CASSEGGRAQGWNEQFF. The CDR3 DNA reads TGTGCCAGCAGCGAAGGGGGGAGGGCTCAAGGATGGAATGAGCAGTTCTTC.

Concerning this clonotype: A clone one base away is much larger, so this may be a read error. CDR3 sequence: CASSQSGYERYF. The CDR3 nucleotides are TGTGCCAGCAGTCAAAGCGGGTACGAGCGGTACTTC. The J gene is TRBJ2-7, the V gene TRBV28; D possibly corresponds to TRBD2 (6 bases). The germline V gene has CDR1 MDHEN and CDR2 SYDVKM. The CDR3 spans 12 residues.

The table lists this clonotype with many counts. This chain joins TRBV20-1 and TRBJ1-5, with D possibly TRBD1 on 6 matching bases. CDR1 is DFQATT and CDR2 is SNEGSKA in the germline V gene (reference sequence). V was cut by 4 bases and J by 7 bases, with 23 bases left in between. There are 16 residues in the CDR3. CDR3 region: CSAISLDRQVGQPQHF. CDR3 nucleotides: TGCAGTGCTATTTCGTTGGACCGACAGGTCGGGCAGCCCCAGCATTTT.

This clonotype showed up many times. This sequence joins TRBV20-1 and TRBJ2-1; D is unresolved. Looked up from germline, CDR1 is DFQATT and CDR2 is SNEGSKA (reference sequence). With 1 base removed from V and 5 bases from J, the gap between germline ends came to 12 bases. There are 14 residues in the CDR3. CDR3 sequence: CSARGLVRDNEQFF. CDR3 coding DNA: TGCAGTGCTAGAGGCCTAGTACGTGACAATGAGCAGTTCTTC.

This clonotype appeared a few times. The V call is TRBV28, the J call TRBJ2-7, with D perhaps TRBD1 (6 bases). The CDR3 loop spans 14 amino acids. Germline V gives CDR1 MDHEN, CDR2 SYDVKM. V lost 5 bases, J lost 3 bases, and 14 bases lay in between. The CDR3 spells CASSRPDSFYEQYF. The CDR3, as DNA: TGTGCCAGCAGTAGACCGGACAGCTTCTACGAGCAGTACTTC. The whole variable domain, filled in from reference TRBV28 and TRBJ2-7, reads DVKVTQSSRYLVKRTGEKVFLECVQDMDHENMFWYRQDPGLGLRLIYFSYDVKMKEKGDIPEGYSVSREKKERFSLILESASTNQTSMYLCASSRPDSFYEQYFGPGTRLTVT.

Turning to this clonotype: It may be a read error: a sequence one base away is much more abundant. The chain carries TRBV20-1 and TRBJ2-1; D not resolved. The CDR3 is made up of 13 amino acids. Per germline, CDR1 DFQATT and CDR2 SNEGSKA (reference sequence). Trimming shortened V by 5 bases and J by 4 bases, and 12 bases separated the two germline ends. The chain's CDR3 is CSADLRRYNEQFF. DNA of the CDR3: TGCAGTGCTGACCTTCGCCGGTACAATGAGCAGTTCTTC.

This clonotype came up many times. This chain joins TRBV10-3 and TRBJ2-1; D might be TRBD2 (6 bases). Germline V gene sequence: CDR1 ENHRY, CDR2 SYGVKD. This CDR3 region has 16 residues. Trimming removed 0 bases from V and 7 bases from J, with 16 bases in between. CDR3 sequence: CAISESGLARPNEQFF. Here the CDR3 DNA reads TGTGCCATCAGTGAGTCGGGGCTAGCGCGGCCGAATGAGCAGTTCTTC.

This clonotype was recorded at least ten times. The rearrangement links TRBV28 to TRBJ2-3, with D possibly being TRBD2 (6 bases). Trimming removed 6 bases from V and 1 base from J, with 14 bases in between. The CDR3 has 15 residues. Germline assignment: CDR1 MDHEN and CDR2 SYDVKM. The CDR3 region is CASRGLSRGTDTQYF. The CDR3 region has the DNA TGTGCCAGCAGAGGACTATCGCGGGGCACAGATACGCAGTATTTT.

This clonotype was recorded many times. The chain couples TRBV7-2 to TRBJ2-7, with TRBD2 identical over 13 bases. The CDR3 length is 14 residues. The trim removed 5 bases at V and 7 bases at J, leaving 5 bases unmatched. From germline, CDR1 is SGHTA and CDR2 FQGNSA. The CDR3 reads CASSQGLAGVEQYF. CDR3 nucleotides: TGTGCCAGCAGCCAAGGACTAGCGGGAGTAGAGCAGTACTTC.

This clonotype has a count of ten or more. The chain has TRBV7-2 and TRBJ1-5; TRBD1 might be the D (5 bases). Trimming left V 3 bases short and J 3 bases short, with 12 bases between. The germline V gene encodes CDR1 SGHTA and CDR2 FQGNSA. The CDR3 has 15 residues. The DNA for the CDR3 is TGTGCCAGCAGCTTTGGGTCCAGGGACAATCAGCCCCAGCATTTT. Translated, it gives CASSFGSRDNQPQHF. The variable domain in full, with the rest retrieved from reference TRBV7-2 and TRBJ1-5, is GAGVSQSPSNKVTEKGKDVELRCDPISGHTALYWYRQSLGQGLEFLIYFQGNSAPDKSGLPSDRFSAERTGGSVSTLTIQRTQQEDSAVYLCASSFGSRDNQPQHFGDGTRLSIL.

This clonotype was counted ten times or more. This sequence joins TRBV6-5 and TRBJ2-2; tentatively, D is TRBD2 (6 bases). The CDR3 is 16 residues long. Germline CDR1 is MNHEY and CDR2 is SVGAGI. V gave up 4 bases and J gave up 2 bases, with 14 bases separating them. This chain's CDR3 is CASSSSGTYNTGELFF. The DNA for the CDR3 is TGTGCCAGCAGTTCCTCCGGGACTTATAACACCGGGGAGCTGTTTTTT.

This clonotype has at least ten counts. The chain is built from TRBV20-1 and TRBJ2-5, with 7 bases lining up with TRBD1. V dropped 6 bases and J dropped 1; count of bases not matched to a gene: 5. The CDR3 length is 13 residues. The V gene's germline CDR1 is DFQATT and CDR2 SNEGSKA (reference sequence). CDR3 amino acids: CSALRDSQETQYF. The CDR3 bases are TGCAGTGCGCTCCGGGACAGCCAAGAGACCCAGTACTTC.

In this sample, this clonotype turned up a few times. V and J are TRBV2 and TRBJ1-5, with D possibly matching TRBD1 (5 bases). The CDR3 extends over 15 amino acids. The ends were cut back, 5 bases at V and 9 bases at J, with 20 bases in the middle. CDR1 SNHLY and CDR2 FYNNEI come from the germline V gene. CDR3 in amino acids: CASSIGTPGNSPQHF. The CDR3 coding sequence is TGTGCCAGCAGTATCGGGACCCCAGGAAATTCGCCCCAGCATTTT.

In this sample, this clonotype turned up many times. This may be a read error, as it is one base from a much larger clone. CDR3 protein: CSIGLADSYNGQFF. The CDR3, as DNA: TGCAGCATCGGACTAGCTGACTCCTACAATGGGCAGTTCTTC. The gene calls are TRBV29-1 and TRBJ2-1; TRBD2 aligns across 8 bases. Germline CDR1 SQVTM, CDR2 ANQGSEA. CDR3 length equals 14 residues.

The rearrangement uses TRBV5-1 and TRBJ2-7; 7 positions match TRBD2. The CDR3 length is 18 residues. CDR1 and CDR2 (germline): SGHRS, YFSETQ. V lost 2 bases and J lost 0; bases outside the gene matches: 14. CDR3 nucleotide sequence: TGCGCCAGCAGCTTCTGGCTAGAGGGAGGGCAATCCTCCTACGAGCAGTACTTC. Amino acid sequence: CASSFWLEGGQSSYEQYF. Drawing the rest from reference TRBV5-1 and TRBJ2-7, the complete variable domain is KAGVTQTPRYLIKTRGQQVTLSCSPISGHRSVSWYQQTPGQGLQFLFEYFSETQRNKGNFPGRFSGRQFSNSRSEMNVSTLELGDSALYLCASSFWLEGGQSSYEQYFGPGTRLTVT.

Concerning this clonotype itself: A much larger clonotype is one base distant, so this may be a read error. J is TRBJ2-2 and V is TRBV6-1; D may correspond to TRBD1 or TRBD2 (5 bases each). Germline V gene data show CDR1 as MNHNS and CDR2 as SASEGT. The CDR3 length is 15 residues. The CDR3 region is CASSPPRGVTGELSF. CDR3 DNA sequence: TGTGCCAGCAGTCCTCCAAGGGGAGTCACCGGGGAGCTGTCTTTT.

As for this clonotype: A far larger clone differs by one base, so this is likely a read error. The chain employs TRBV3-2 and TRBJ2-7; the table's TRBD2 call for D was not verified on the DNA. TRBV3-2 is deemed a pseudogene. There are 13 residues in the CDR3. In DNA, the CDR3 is TGTGTCAGCAGCACACGGGAGGGCTACGAGCAGTACTTC. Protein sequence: CVSSTREGYEQYF.

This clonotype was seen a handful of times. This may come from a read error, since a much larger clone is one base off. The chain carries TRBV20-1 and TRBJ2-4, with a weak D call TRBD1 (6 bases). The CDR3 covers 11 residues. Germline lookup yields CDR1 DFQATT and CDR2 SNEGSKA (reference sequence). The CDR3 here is CSAKVGDIRYF. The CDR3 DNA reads TGCAGTGCTAAGGTCGGGGACATTCGGTACTTC.

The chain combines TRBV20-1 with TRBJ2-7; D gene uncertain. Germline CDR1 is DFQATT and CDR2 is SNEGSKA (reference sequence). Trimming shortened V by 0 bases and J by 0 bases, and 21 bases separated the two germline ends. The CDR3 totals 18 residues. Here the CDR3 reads CSARDPTYLGLSSYEQYF. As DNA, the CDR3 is TGCAGTGCTAGAGATCCGACATATCTAGGATTAAGCTCCTACGAGCAGTACTTC.